Following are 22 T cell receptor beta chains from one sample sequenced in a study of identical twins. Each CDR3 protein is one row after TCRdb ran MiXCR on the 5' RACE reads. The repertoire holds 1.5 million to 2 million distinct CDR3 sequences, with roughly a third as singletons. The specimen sequenced was cord blood. The receptors stem from a newborn girl in good health.

This clonotype was seen ten or more times. The chain recombines TRBV27 with TRBJ1-1; D is possibly TRBD1 (5 bases). The CDR3 runs 13 residues. The germline gives CDR1 MNHEY, CDR2 SMNVEV (reference sequence). Trimming stripped 6 bases from V and 2 bases from J, with 10 bases between. The CDR3 reads CASRTGGNTEAFF. The DNA of the CDR3 is TGTGCCAGCAGGACTGGGGGAAACACTGAAGCTTTCTTT.

V gene TRBV20-1 combines with J gene TRBJ2-3; 8 bases match TRBD2. The CDR3 runs 16 residues. Germline V CDR1 and CDR2: DFQATT, SNEGSKA (reference sequence). With 5 bases clipped from V and 3 bases from J, the junction kept 13 bases outside the gene matches. In DNA, the CDR3 is TGCAGTGCTTCGGGTCTGAGCGGGAGTAGAACAGATACGCAGTATTTT. Its protein product is CSASGLSGSRTDTQYF.

The V call is TRBV7-2, the J call TRBJ1-6; TRBD1 agrees at 8 bases. CDR1 is SGHTA, CDR2 FQGNSA, per germline. V was pared by 6 bases and J by 10 bases, with 17 bases of the junction left unmatched. The CDR3 consists of 17 residues. This CDR3 reads CASRELPGGWFRSPLHF. The CDR3 DNA is TGTGCCAGCAGAGAACTCCCAGGGGGCTGGTTTCGATCACCCCTCCACTTT. Full variable domain (remainder filled in from reference TRBV7-2 and TRBJ1-6): GAGVSQSPSNKVTEKGKDVELRCDPISGHTALYWYRQSLGQGLEFLIYFQGNSAPDKSGLPSDRFSAERTGGSVSTLTIQRTQQEDSAVYLCASRELPGGWFRSPLHFGNGTRLTVT.

The chain recombines TRBV7-2 with TRBJ1-6, with D unclear. The length of the CDR3 is 17 residues. V was trimmed by 1 base and J by 9 bases, leaving 19 bases between them. CDR1 SGHTA and CDR2 FQGNSA come from the germline V gene. CDR3 DNA sequence: TGTGCCAGCAGCTTAGGTCCCGGTCGACATTACTCTTCACCCCTCCACTTT. Protein: CASSLGPGRHYSSPLHF.

The genes are TRBV20-1 and TRBJ2-3; no clear D gene. The CDR3 is 12 residues long. Trimming shortened V by 1 base and J by 2 bases, and 4 bases separated the two germline ends. Germline CDR1 reads DFQATT; CDR2 reads SNEGSKA (reference sequence). CDR3: CSARVVTDTQYF. The CDR3 DNA reads TGCAGTGCTAGAGTCGTCACAGATACGCAGTATTTT.

This chain connects TRBV14 to TRBJ1-6, with D perhaps matching TRBD1 (5 bases). The CDR3 has 12 amino acids. V was trimmed by 6 bases and J by 10 bases, leaving 10 bases between them. Germline V lookup: CDR1 SGHDN, CDR2 FVKESK. CDR3 nucleotide sequence: TGTGCCAGCAGTCGACAGAGATCACCCCTCCACTTT. Translating gives CASSRQRSPLHF. Based on the CDR3 plus reference TRBV14 and TRBJ1-6, the full variable domain is EAGVTQFPSHSVIEKGQTVTLRCDPISGHDNLYWYRRVMGKEIKFLLHFVKESKQDESGMPNNRFLAERTGGTYSTLKVQPAELEDSGVYFCASSRQRSPLHFGNGTRLTVT.

This clonotype occurred many times. The V gene is TRBV2, the J gene TRBJ2-7, with TRBD2 as a possible D gene (6 bases). CDR3 length: 15 residues. The germline V and J ends were trimmed by 6 bases and 4 bases, with 19 bases remaining between them. CDR1 is SNHLY, CDR2 FYNNEI, per germline. In DNA form, the CDR3 reads TGTGCCAGCAGAGGTCTGGAGGGAGGTGATTACGAGCAGTACTTC. Its protein product is CASRGLEGGDYEQYF.

The genes are TRBV13 and TRBJ2-4; D is perhaps TRBD1 or TRBD2 (5 bases each). Per the germline V gene, CDR1 is PRHDT and CDR2 is FYEKMQ (reference sequence). V lost 7 bases to trimming and J lost 1 base, with 14 bases between them. The CDR3 has 15 amino acids. CDR3 protein: CASTNRGRAKNIQYF. CDR3 sequence (DNA): TGTGCCAGCACCAACCGGGGCAGGGCCAAAAACATTCAGTACTTC.

This clonotype was seen only a few times. J is TRBJ2-1 and V is TRBV9; TRBD2 aligns across 15 bases. There are 21 residues in the CDR3. Germline CDR1 and CDR2: SGDLS and YYNGEE. The trim removed 4 bases at V and 0 bases at J, leaving 14 bases unmatched. CDR3 bases: TGTGCCAGCAGCCTCAAGGGGTTAGGACTAGCGGGGGGGAGCTCCTACAATGAGCAGTTCTTC. It codes for CASSLKGLGLAGGSSYNEQFF.

The chain links TRBV7-9 to TRBJ1-1; TRBD1 is a possible D gene (6 bases). CDR3 length equals 14 residues. Germline V gene data show CDR1 as SEHNR and CDR2 as FQNEAQ (reference sequence). V lost 3 bases to trimming and J lost 4 bases, with 12 bases between them. CDR3 region: CASSLGGRLTEAFF. The CDR3 nucleotides are TGTGCCAGCAGCTTGGGGGGCAGGCTCACTGAAGCTTTCTTT.

A few counts support this clonotype. The V gene is TRBV12-3 or TRBV12-4, the J gene TRBJ2-1; TRBD2 aligns across 7 bases. This CDR3 has 16 amino acids. Unmatched junction bases numbered 8, after V lost 0 bases and J lost 6 bases. The CDR3 loop reads CASSLAGGPKRNEQFF. In nucleotides, the CDR3 is TGTGCCAGCAGTTTAGCGGGAGGGCCCAAGCGCAATGAGCAGTTCTTC.

This clonotype was picked up a small number of times. The chain uses TRBV7-9 and TRBJ1-2; unclear D gene. CDR3 length: 15 amino acids. The ends were cut back, 5 bases at V and 5 bases at J, with 18 bases in the middle. CDR1 SEHNR and CDR2 FQNEAQ come from the germline V gene (reference sequence). In DNA form, the CDR3 reads TGTGCCAGCAGCCGACCAGACCCACGCTTTTATGGCTACACCTTC. Its translation: CASSRPDPRFYGYTF.

This clonotype was counted a few times. The V and J genes are TRBV5-6 and TRBJ2-7; TRBD1 is a possible D gene (6 bases). Trimming removed 2 bases from V and 1 base from J, with 10 bases in between. CDR1 is SGHDT, CDR2 YYEEEE, per germline. The CDR3 sequence is 14 residues long. The CDR3 nucleotides read TGTGCCAGCAGCTTTAGGGACAAGTCCTACGAGCAGTACTTC. It is translated as CASSFRDKSYEQYF.

The J gene is TRBJ2-1, the V gene TRBV27; 12 bases match TRBD2. The J call may be faulty, since TRBJ2-7 better matches the DNA end. Germline assignment: CDR1 MNHEY and CDR2 SMNVEV (reference sequence). The CDR3 contains 18 residues. The CDR3 DNA sequence: TGTGCCAGCAGTCCCCGACTAGCGGGAGCCCCCTCCTACAATGAGCAGTACTTC. Its protein product is CASSPRLAGAPSYNEQYF.

The chain carries TRBV7-6 and TRBJ2-4; a possible D gene is TRBD1 (5 bases). The CDR3 is 14 residues long. Trimming left V 2 bases short and J 13 bases short, with 18 bases between. Germline CDR1 is SGHVS and CDR2 is FNYEAQ. CDR3 bases: TGTGCCAGCAGCTTAAAGCAGGGCGGTTCTGAGCAGTACTTC. Translated: CASSLKQGGSEQYF.

This clonotype was counted only a few times. This chain joins TRBV7-2 and TRBJ2-3; unclear D gene. V was cut by 7 bases and J by 0 bases, with 11 bases left in between. The CDR3 length is 14 residues. Germline lookup yields CDR1 SGHTA and CDR2 FQGNSA. CDR3 sequence (DNA): TGTGCCAGCATCGTGGGGTCTAGCACAGATACGCAGTATTTT. Amino acid sequence: CASIVGSSTDTQYF.

The genes are TRBV5-1 and TRBJ2-3; TRBD1 might be the D (6 bases). The V gene's germline CDR1 is SGHRS and CDR2 YFSETQ. With 0 bases removed from V and 3 bases from J, the gap between germline ends came to 11 bases. The CDR3 sequence is 15 residues long. The CDR3 sequence is CASSLEQGGTDTQYF. The CDR3 DNA reads TGCGCCAGCAGCTTGGAACAGGGCGGGACAGATACGCAGTATTTT.

Comments on this clonotype: At one boundary the junction diverges from the germline segment, which might be a read error. The rearrangement joins TRBV7-7 to TRBJ2-7; D not resolved. Germline V gene data show CDR1 as SSHAT and CDR2 as FNYEAQ (reference sequence). CDR3 size: 15 residues. In DNA form, the CDR3 reads TGTGCTAGCAACATCCTAAGGTTCTACTCCTACGAGCAGTACTTC. Translation gives CASNILRFYSYEQYF.

This chain joins TRBV7-9 and TRBJ1-4, with 10 bases matching TRBD1. V dropped 5 bases and J dropped 7; count of bases not matched to a gene: 7. Germline loops: CDR1 SEHNR, CDR2 FQNEAQ (reference sequence). The CDR3 sequence is 15 residues long. CDR3 sequence reads: CASSKRTGGCEKLFF. The CDR3 DNA follows: TGTGCCAGCAGCAAAAGGACAGGGGGATGTGAAAAACTGTTTTTT.

There are a few counts of this clonotype. The gene calls are TRBV2 and TRBJ1-1; 9 nucleotides line up with TRBD1. The CDR3 extends over 13 amino acids. V was clipped by 10 bases and J by 1 base; unmatched bases: 4. Per the germline V gene, CDR1 is SNHLY and CDR2 is FYNNEI. This CDR3 is CATRDRENTEAFF. Written as DNA, the CDR3 is TGTGCCACCCGGGACAGGGAGAACACTGAAGCTTTCTTT.

The genes are TRBV4-1 and TRBJ1-2, with D perhaps matching TRBD1 (5 bases). Germline CDR1 is MGHRA and CDR2 is YSYEKL. The CDR3 contains 15 residues. The V and J ends lost 4 bases and 3 bases respectively, with 15 bases between them. CDR3: CASSLGLIRDYGYTF. In nucleotides, the CDR3 is TGCGCCAGCAGCCTGGGGTTAATCAGGGACTATGGCTACACCTTC.

The chain couples TRBV28 to TRBJ2-1; a weak D match, TRBD2 (7 bases). With 6 bases removed from V and 8 bases from J, the gap between germline ends came to 17 bases. The CDR3 has 14 amino acids. Looked up from germline, CDR1 is MDHEN and CDR2 is SYDVKM. The CDR3: CASRGGGSLDEQFF. CDR3 DNA: TGTGCCAGCAGAGGGGGAGGGAGTTTGGATGAGCAGTTCTTC.